This TCR beta chain was found in a study of beta chain features in type 1 diabetes (dated by TCRdb to between 2018 and 2020). For context, the study as a whole: No differences in mean age, gender distribution, total cell number or subset yield were found between patients and healthy donors. A total of roughly 99,000,000 sorted cells were examined across all samples, and the number of cells per subset was strongly correlated with RNA yield. The study compared the TCRB repertoires of sorted circulating CD4+ T cell subsets in recently diagnosed type 1 diabetes patients with those in matched healthy donors. Naive and central memory subsets were obtained from all 28 donors, but regulatory and stem cell-like memory subsets were isolated from only 8 patients and roughly 8 healthy donors. The paper's findings and limits, for the study overall: PCR may preferentially amplify shorter templates, but because patient and control samples were amplified and corrected together, any resulting skew would affect both groups equally. Type 1 diabetes patients showed a moderate but significant shortening of TCRB CDR3 length in all four CD4+ subsets. At VDJ recombination sites, type 1 diabetes patients had fewer insertions and more deleted nucleotides, which implies abnormalities in thymic rearrangement. Because small numbers of individuals were included in the HLA sub-analyses, any influence of HLA type on TCRB rearrangement was left unresolved. Because cDNA was sequenced instead of genomic DNA, activated cells with high expression could be over-represented, although the groups did not differ in activation or CD3 levels. Naive, central memory and regulatory TCRB repertoires appeared more similar among patients than among healthy donors.

Concerning this clone: What antigen it recognizes has not been identified. Base qualities are not recorded, but no much larger clone differs from it by a single base.

Each donor gave one peripheral blood draw, approximately 120 mL on average, collected into heparinised tubes. A BD FACSAria II was used to sort naive, central memory, regulatory and stem cell-like memory CD4+ T cells with a panel that included CD45RO, CCR7, CD25, CD127, CD95 and CD27. Purity was above 95% for every sorted population. PBMCs were isolated right away by Lymphoprep density gradient centrifugation and were stained directly, without culture. To minimize batch effects, samples were stained and sorted in pairs, one healthy donor with one patient per experiment. The entire amount of isolated RNA was reverse transcribed using the High Capacity cDNA Reverse Transcription Kit, so the sequenced TCRB transcripts were expressed ones. For stem cell-like memory T cell samples, survey-depth immunoSEQ sequencing was used, averaging around 1 million total reads per sample. Sorted cells were lysed in RLT buffer, and RNA was extracted using DNase-treated RNeasy Micro or Mini kits according to cell number. To prevent cross-contamination, every cell subset was processed on its own, while patient and healthy donor samples were processed together. The immunoSEQ multiplex PCR was used to amplify TCRB sequences from cDNA, generating 87-bp fragments that spanned the CDR3 region. Sequencing of the amplicons was done on the Illumina HiSeq platform. In the paper's pipeline: PCR bias was corrected computationally using synthetic template baselines, and reads within Hamming distance 2 were collapsed, with unmergeable singletons discarded. By aligning reads against IMGT, V, D and J genes, CDR3 length, and insertions or deletions at six rearrangement sites were assigned. Within each subset, clonotype counts were normalized to the number of sorted cells before true diversity and Gini coefficients were calculated with the tcR R package. Repertoire sharing was quantified using the overlap coefficient calculated on TCRB nucleotide sequences. This is the immuneACCESS table as TCRdb keeps it, with only in-frame sequences that have V and J called. A part of the clones is gone; compared with another copy, unresolved V genes explain less than half, and the rest is unexplained. V and J calls and clone size are as listed in that table; D and trimming were resolved from the DNA. The sample table holds 90,000 to 110,000 clones, of which 40% were seen once. The top ten clones comprise approximately 0.065% of the sample.

The junction shows trimming of 1 base on V and 7 bases on J, plus 24 bases between the germline ends. The germline V gene supplies CDR1 SGHRS and CDR2 YFSETQ. Inclusive of the bounding cysteine and phenylalanine, the CDR3 is 17 residues long. Left in the record is the CDR3 DNA by itself, 51 bases read in frame from the first base. The V and J segments used are TRBV5-1 and TRBJ2-7, with a tentative D gene TRBD2 over 7 matching bases. This sequence was found in a woman younger than 35 in good health. The sequenced material came from stem cell memory CD4+ T cells from blood. The cell subset or site label, read with the paper, signifies: stem cell-like memory CD4+ T cells. The sequence in DNA is TGCGCCAGCAGCTTGTCCCAAGCCCCGGGGGGCCCCCTGGAGCAGTACTTC. It translates as CASSLSQAPGGPLEQYF.